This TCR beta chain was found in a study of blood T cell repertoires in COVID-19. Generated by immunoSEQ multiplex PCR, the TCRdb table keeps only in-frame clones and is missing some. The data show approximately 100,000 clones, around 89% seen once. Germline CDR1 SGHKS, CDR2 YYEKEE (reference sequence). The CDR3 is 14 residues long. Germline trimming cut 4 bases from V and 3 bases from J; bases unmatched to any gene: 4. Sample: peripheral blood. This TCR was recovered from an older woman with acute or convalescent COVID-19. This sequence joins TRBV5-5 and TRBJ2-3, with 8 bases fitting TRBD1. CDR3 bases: TGTGCCAGCAGCCTCAGGGGGCCTACAGATACGCAGTATTTT. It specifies CASSLRGPTDTQYF. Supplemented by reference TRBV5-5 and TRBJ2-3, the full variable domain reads DAGVTQSPTHLIKTRGQQVTLRCSPISGHKSVSWYQQVLGQGPQFIFQYYEKEERGRGNFPDRFSARQFPNYSSELNVNALLLGDSALYLCASSLRGPTDTQYFGPGTRLTVL.